This TCR beta chain was captured by sequencing in a study of cytomegalovirus exposure and HLA in healthy donors. The CDR3 length is 11 residues. The V and J ends lost 5 bases and 0 bases respectively, with 2 bases between them. The germline V gene encodes CDR1 SGHDT and CDR2 YYEEEE. It was the approximately 120-subject validation cohort, separate from the roughly 700-subject first cohort, to which the donors belonged. Produced via immunoSEQ multiplex PCR; TCRdb's table is partial and in-frame only. The table shows about 140,000 clones, with roughly 90% occurring only once. The sample consisted of PBMCs. The TCR sequence derives from a man aged 18 to 30 in good health and CMV-seronegative. The chain combines TRBV5-6 with TRBJ2-5, with D unresolved. The CDR3 nucleotides are TGTGCCAGCAGTAACCAAGAGACCCAGTACTTC. Its protein product is CASSNQETQYF.